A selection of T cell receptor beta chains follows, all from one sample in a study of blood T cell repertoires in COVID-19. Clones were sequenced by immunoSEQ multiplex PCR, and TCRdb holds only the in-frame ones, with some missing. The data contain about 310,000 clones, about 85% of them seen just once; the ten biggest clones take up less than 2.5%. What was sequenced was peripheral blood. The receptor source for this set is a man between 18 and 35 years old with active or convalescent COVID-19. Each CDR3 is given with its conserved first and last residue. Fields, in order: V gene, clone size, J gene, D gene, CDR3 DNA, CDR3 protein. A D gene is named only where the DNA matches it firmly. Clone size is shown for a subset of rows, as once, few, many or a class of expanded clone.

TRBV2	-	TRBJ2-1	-	TGTGCCAGCAGTGTGGAGGGCCTTGGCTACAATGAGCAGTTCTTC	CASSVEGLGYNEQFF
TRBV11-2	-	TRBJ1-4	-	TGTGCCAGCAGCTTGACAGTAAATGAAAAACTGTTTTTT	CASSLTVNEKLFF
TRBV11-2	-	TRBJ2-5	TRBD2	TGTGCCAGCAGCGGGACTAGGGCTTCGTTAGAGACCCAGTACTTC	CASSGTRASLETQYF
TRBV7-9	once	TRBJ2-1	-	TGTGCCAGCAGCTTGGTAGGGGGGGAGGACAATGAGCAGTTCTTC	CASSLVGGEDNEQFF
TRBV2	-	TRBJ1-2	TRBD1	TGTGCCAGCAGCGGGACAGGGCGTCTCTACACCTTC	CASSGTGRLYTF
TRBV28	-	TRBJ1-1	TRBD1	TGTGCCAGCAGGTCCGGGACAGGGCAGAACACTGAAGCTTTCTTT	CASRSGTGQNTEAFF
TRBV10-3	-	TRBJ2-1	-	TGTGCCATCACGTTTAAGGGTAAAACTAGGTACAATGAGCAGTTCTTC	CAITFKGKTRYNEQFF
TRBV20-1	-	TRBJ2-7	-	TGCGGCGGACGGGATGCCTACGAGCAGTACTTC	CGGRDAYEQYF
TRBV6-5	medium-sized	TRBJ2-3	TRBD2	TGTGCCAGCAGTAGGATAGCGGGAGGGGCAGATACGCAGTATTTT	CASSRIAGGADTQYF
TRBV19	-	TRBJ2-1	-	TGTGCCAGTAGTATTATTCCAGGGCGGAATGAGCAGTTCTTC	CASSIIPGRNEQFF
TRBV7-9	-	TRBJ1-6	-	TGTGCCAGCAGCCCCGGGTCTCGTAATTCACCCCTCCACTTT	CASSPGSRNSPLHF
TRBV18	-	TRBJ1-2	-	TGTGCCAGCTCACCCGACAGAAACTATGGCTACACCTTC	CASSPDRNYGYTF
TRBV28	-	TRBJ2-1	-	TGTGCCAGCAGTTTATTACAGGGAGGGGATTGGCCGTTCTTC	CASSLLQGGDWPFF
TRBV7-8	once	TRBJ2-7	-	TGTGCCAGCGTAGGCCCAAAGGGGTTCCACGAGCAGTACTTC	CASVGPKGFHEQYF
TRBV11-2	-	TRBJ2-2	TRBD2	TGTGCCAGCAGCTTATGGACGGGCGCGGGAGGGAACACCGGGGAGCTGTTTTTT	CASSLWTGAGGNTGELFF
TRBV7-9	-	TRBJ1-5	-	TGTGCCAGCAGCTTAGGAGGGTTGGGCAATCAGCCCCAGCATTTT	CASSLGGLGNQPQHF
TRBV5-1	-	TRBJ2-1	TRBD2	TGCGCCAGCAGCTTGGCTAGCGGGCTTGCGTCGGATGAGCAGTTCTTC	CASSLASGLASDEQFF
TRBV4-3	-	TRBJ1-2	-	TGCGCCAGCAGCTCTGGAGGCTTTAACTATGGCTACACCTTC	CASSSGGFNYGYTF
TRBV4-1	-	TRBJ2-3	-	TGCGCCAGCAGCCAAGGGACAGCCGATACGCAGTATTTT	CASSQGTADTQYF
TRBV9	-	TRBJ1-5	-	TGTGCCAGCAGCGCGACAGTGAGCAATCAGCCCCAGCATTTT	CASSATVSNQPQHF
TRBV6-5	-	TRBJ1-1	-	TGTGCCAGCAATCAGGGTAAGGTCACTGAAGCTTTCTTT	CASNQGKVTEAFF
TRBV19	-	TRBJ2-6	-	TGTGCCAGTAGTAGGGAGCGAACCAGCTCTGGGGCCAACGTCCTGACTTTC	CASSRERTSSGANVLTF
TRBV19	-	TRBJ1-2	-	TGTGCCAGTAGTATTGTGGCCTTCACAGGTTATGGCTACACCTTC	CASSIVAFTGYGYTF
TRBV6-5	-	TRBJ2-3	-	TGTGCCAGCGGGCGGGGCCACACAGATACGCAGTATTTT	CASGRGHTDTQYF
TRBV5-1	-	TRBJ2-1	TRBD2	TGCGCCAGCAGCTTGTATGAAAGGGTTAGCGGGGTAACCTACAATGAGCAGTTCTTC	CASSLYERVSGVTYNEQFF
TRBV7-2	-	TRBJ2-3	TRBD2	TGTGCCAGCAGCTTAGGCCGGGGGGGCAGGGTGGCAGATACGCAGTATTTT	CASSLGRGGRVADTQYF
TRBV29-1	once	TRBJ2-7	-	TGCAGCGGGGAACAGGGCTACGAGCAGTACTTC	CSGEQGYEQYF
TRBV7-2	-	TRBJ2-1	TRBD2	TGTGCCAGCAGCCAACTAGCGGGGGGTCGCAATGAGCAGTTCTTC	CASSQLAGGRNEQFF
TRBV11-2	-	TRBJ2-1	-	TGTGCCAGCAGCTTAACAGGACGCAATGAGCAGTTCTTC	CASSLTGRNEQFF
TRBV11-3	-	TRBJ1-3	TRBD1	TGTGCCAGCAGCCCCGGACAGGGTCGTATTGCTGGAAACACCATATATTTT	CASSPGQGRIAGNTIYF
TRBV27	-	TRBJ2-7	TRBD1	TGTGCCAGCAGTTTCGGGGACAGGGGCGAGCAGTACTTC	CASSFGDRGEQYF
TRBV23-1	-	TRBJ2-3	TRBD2	TGCGCCAGCAGTCAGCCCCCACGATGCTGGCGGGGGGAGTCAGATACGCAGTATTTT	CASSQPPRCWRGESDTQYF
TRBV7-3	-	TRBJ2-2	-	TGTGCCAGCAGCTTGGGACAATCCACCGGGGAGCTGTTTTTT	CASSLGQSTGELFF
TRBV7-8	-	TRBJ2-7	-	TGTGCCAGCAGCTCTAACTACGAGCAGTACTTC	CASSSNYEQYF
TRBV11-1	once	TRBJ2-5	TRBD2	TGTGCCAGCAGCGCAAGACTAGCGGGCCAAGAGACCCAGTACTTC	CASSARLAGQETQYF
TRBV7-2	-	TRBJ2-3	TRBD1	TGTGCCAGCAGCTTCGACAGGGACACAGATACGCAGTATTTT	CASSFDRDTDTQYF
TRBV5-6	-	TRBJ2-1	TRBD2	TGTGCCAGCAGCACTTACGGACTAGCGGGATACAATGAGCAGTTCTTC	CASSTYGLAGYNEQFF
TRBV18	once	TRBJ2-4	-	TGTGCCAGCTCACCGGGGGGAGGCAAAAACATTCAGTACTTC	CASSPGGGKNIQYF
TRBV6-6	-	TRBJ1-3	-	TGTGCCAGCAGGCCCAGGTACTCTGGAAACACCATATATTTT	CASRPRYSGNTIYF
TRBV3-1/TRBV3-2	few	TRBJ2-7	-	TGTGCCAGCAGCCAAGCTCGAGGGAGTCCGTACTTC	CASSQARGSPYF
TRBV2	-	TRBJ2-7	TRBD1	TGTGCCAGCAGTGAAGCGCTTCAGACAGGGGTCGAGGAGCAGTACTTC	CASSEALQTGVEEQYF
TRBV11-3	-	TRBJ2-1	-	TGTGCCAGCACCACTCGCCTGGATGAGCAGTTCTTC	CASTTRLDEQFF
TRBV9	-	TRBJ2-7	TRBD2	TGTGCCAGCAGCGCCACCCCGGGACTAGCGGGGGGAATCTACGAGCAGTACTTC	CASSATPGLAGGIYEQYF
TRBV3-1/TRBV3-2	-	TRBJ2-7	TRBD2	TGTGCCAGCAGCCCCCTAGCGGGAGGGCCAAACGAGCAGTACTTC	CASSPLAGGPNEQYF
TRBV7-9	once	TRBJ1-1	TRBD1	TGTGCCAGCAGCTTCACCGGGACAGGGGGTAGGACTGAAGCTTTCTTT	CASSFTGTGGRTEAFF
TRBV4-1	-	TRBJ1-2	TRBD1	TGCGCCAGCAGCCAACACAGGGGGCGCGATGGCTACACCTTC	CASSQHRGRDGYTF
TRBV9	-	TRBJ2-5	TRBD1	TGTGCCAGCAGCCCTCAGGGGGCCGGTGTGGAGACCCAGTACTTC	CASSPQGAGVETQYF
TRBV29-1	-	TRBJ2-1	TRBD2	TGCAGCGCCACTCGACTAGCGGGGGGGCAAAATGAGCAGTTCTTC	CSATRLAGGQNEQFF
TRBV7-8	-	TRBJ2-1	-	TGTGCCAGCAGCTTAGTGGCCTTAGAGCAGTTCTTC	CASSLVALEQFF
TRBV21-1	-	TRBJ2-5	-	TGTGCCAGCACGGACAGGGGGGTCCTTAGGGAGACCCAGTACTTC	CASTDRGVLRETQYF
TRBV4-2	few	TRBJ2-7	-	TGTGCCAGCAGCCAAACTAGCACGAACTACGAGCAGTACTTC	CASSQTSTNYEQYF
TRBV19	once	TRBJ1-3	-	TGTGCCAGTAGTATAGTAGGACTCAGGAGCTCTGGAAACACCATATATTTT	CASSIVGLRSSGNTIYF